This paragraph covers one T cell receptor (beta chain) sequence. Antigen specificity is unknown. The J segment lost 5 bases and the V segment lost 3 bases, leaving 3 bases of the junction unmatched. This CDR3 spans 13 amino acids. CDR1 and CDR2 (germline): MDHEN, SYDVKM. The donors were part of the 120-subject validation cohort, which stood apart from the roughly 730-subject first cohort. Assay: immunoSEQ multiplex PCR; the TCRdb copy retains only in-frame clones and omits some. The table includes more than 90,000 clones, approximately 93% detected once. The record originates from a study of cytomegalovirus exposure and HLA in healthy donors. Notes on the study in general: Most observed TCR sequences were rare, whereas some public TCRs were detected in many donors.

This clonotype originated in a woman in her thirties in good health and CMV-seropositive. Source material: PBMCs. This sequence joins TRBV28 and TRBJ1-1, with 7 bases that match TRBD1. CDR3 coding DNA: TGTGCCAGCAGTTTGAGGGGGCTGACTGAAGCTTTCTTT. It yields the protein CASSLRGLTEAFF.